The 16 T cell receptor beta chains given below trace back to one sample, sequenced in a study of beta chain features in type 1 diabetes (dated by TCRdb to 2016 to 2019). Receptors were amplified or captured by the immunoSEQ multiplex PCR assay. All of the isolated RNA was reverse transcribed with the High Capacity cDNA Reverse Transcription Kit, so expressed TCRB transcripts were sequenced. As stored in TCRdb, this immuneACCESS dataset retains in-frame rearrangements with V and J assigned. A fraction of the clones does not appear; measured against another copy, unresolved V genes explain less than half of the discrepancy, and the remainder lacks a known reason. Recorded for this sample are 900,000 or so clones; roughly 15% of them occurred a single time. The biggest ten clones account for around 0.02% of the sample. Sample: naive CD4+ T cells from blood. This specimen's cell subset or site label, interpreted: true naive CD4+ T cells. These receptors all stem from a woman between 18 and 30 years old in good health.

The genes are TRBV18 and TRBJ2-7; D unresolved. Per germline, CDR1 KGHSH and CDR2 LQKENI. This CDR3 has 14 residues. Trimming cost V 3 bases and J 4 bases, with 13 bases left between them. Here the CDR3 DNA reads TGTGCCAGCTCACCTGGCACAGAGAGGTACGAGCAGTACTTC. It is translated as CASSPGTERYEQYF. The entire variable domain, with the rest obtained from reference TRBV18 and TRBJ2-7, is as follows: NAGVMQNPRHLVRRRGQEARLRCSPMKGHSHVYWYRQLPEEGLKFMVYLQKENIIDESGMPKERFSAEFPKEGPSILRIQQVVRGDSAAYFCASSPGTERYEQYFGPGTRLTVT.

The table lists this clone with a few counts. The chain uses TRBV11-1 and TRBJ2-7; 7 bases align to TRBD1. From germline, CDR1 is SGHAT and CDR2 FQDESV (reference sequence). Germline trimming cut 5 bases from V and 2 bases from J; bases unmatched to any gene: 3. The CDR3 is 13 residues long. This chain's CDR3 is CASSDRETYEQYF. CDR3 sequence (DNA): TGTGCCAGCAGCGACAGGGAAACCTACGAGCAGTACTTC.

This clone was seen more than once but under ten times. The same CDR3 can be traced to other DNA sequences in this sample. This sequence joins TRBV7-2 and TRBJ1-1, with 9 bases aligning to TRBD1. V was pared by 6 bases and J by 0 bases, with 2 bases of the junction left unmatched. The length of the CDR3 is 14 residues. The germline CDR1 and CDR2 sequences are SGHTA and FQGNSA. CDR3 DNA: TGTGCCAGCAGGGACAGGGGAATGAACACTGAAGCTTTCTTT. Its protein is CASRDRGMNTEAFF.

The rearrangement links TRBV14 to TRBJ2-1; the D gene could be TRBD1 or TRBD2 (5 bases each). CDR3 size: 16 residues. CDR1 SGHDN and CDR2 FVKESK come from the germline V gene. The ends were cut back, 0 bases at V and 8 bases at J, with 17 bases in the middle. CDR3 loop: CASSQDLSVLGDEQFF. In DNA, the CDR3 is TGTGCCAGCAGCCAAGATCTCTCGGTTTTGGGGGATGAGCAGTTCTTC.

Only a few counts were recorded for this clone. V and J are TRBV25-1 and TRBJ2-1, with 9 bases fitting TRBD1. J was trimmed by 0 bases and V by 3 bases; bases with no gene match: 9. Germline CDR1 and CDR2: MGHDK and SYGVNS. This CDR3 spans 18 amino acids. The CDR3 is CASSDPVGQGGSYNEQFF. The CDR3 DNA is TGTGCCAGCAGTGATCCCGTGGGACAGGGTGGCTCCTACAATGAGCAGTTCTTC.

This clone was seen a few times. The chain has TRBV19 and TRBJ2-5; D might be TRBD1 (6 bases). Per the germline V gene, CDR1 is LNHDA and CDR2 is SQIVND (reference sequence). V lost 5 bases and J lost 2, with 12 bases in between. The CDR3 is 14 residues long. The CDR3 coding sequence is TGTGCCAGTAGTGCTATAGGGGGACAAGAGACCCAGTACTTC. This codes for CASSAIGGQETQYF.

In this sample, this clone turned up a few times. The same CDR3 also results from other DNA sequences found in this sample. V gene TRBV7-9 combines with J gene TRBJ2-7, with D uncertain. Trimming shortened V by 3 bases and J by 7 bases, and 10 bases separated the two germline ends. Germline V gene lookup returns CDR1 SEHNR and CDR2 FQNEAQ (reference sequence). CDR3 length equals 12 residues. CDR3 residues: CASSLRGGEQYF. The CDR3 bases are TGTGCCAGCAGCTTGCGTGGTGGGGAGCAGTACTTC.

The V call is TRBV28, the J call TRBJ2-7; 7 nucleotides match TRBD2. The CDR3 consists of 19 residues. J was trimmed by 4 bases and V by 4 bases; bases with no gene match: 22. Germline V gene sequence: CDR1 MDHEN, CDR2 SYDVKM. The CDR3 DNA is TGTGCCAGCAGTTCCACTACGGCGGGAGCGCGTGGGAGGGGATACGAGCAGTACTTC. Residues: CASSSTTAGARGRGYEQYF.

The chain has TRBV7-8 and TRBJ2-2; perhaps TRBD2 as D (6 bases). The germline gives CDR1 SGHVS, CDR2 FQNEAQ. There are 12 residues in the CDR3. Trimming removed 0 bases from V and 13 bases from J, with 9 bases in between. Here the CDR3 DNA reads TGTGCCAGCAGCTTAGCGGCGGGGCTGCTGTTTTTT. Protein: CASSLAAGLLFF.

This clone showed up just a few times. The V and J genes are TRBV28 and TRBJ1-5; tentative D call: TRBD1 (6 bases). The germline gives CDR1 MDHEN, CDR2 SYDVKM. The CDR3 runs 15 residues. Trimming cost V 2 bases and J 4 bases, with 12 bases left between them. The CDR3 loop reads CASSLGHRVNQPQHF. DNA for the CDR3: TGTGCCAGCAGTTTAGGACACAGGGTTAATCAGCCCCAGCATTTT.

This clone has just a few counts. This chain uses TRBV4-3 with TRBJ2-3; D remains unclear. CDR3 length: 13 residues. The germline V gene has CDR1 LGHNA and CDR2 YSLEER. The V end lost 0 bases, the J end lost 9 bases, and 10 bases lay between the germline ends. The CDR3: CASSQERSDTQYF. For the CDR3, the DNA is TGCGCCAGCAGCCAAGAGCGAAGCGACACGCAGTATTTT.

The J gene is TRBJ2-7, the V gene TRBV27; D gene uncertain. CDR1 and CDR2 (germline): MNHEY, SMNVEV (reference sequence). The CDR3 has 13 amino acids. Trimming removed 5 bases at V and 2 bases at J, with 10 bases between. The CDR3 DNA reads as TGTGCCAGCAGTCCGAGGCCAACCTACGAGCAGTACTTC. This codes for CASSPRPTYEQYF.

This clone has just a few counts. The chain employs TRBV7-9 and TRBJ2-6; D is ambiguous. Trimming cost V 4 bases and J 4 bases, with 14 bases left between them. This CDR3 has 16 amino acids. The germline gives CDR1 SEHNR, CDR2 FQNEAQ (reference sequence). CDR3 sequence reads: CASSSVRSAGANVLTF. As DNA, the CDR3 is TGTGCCAGCAGCTCGGTCAGATCGGCAGGGGCCAACGTCCTGACTTTC.

V is TRBV14 and J is TRBJ2-1; 8 bases agree with TRBD2. V trimming: 4 bases; J trimming: 1 base; junction bases outside the gene matches: 21. The CDR3 spans 21 residues. The germline CDR1 and CDR2 sequences are SGHDN and FVKESK. CDR3 nucleotide sequence: TGTGCCAGCAGCCGACAAGACCGCGCGGGGACGGGAGGGAGGTCCTACAATGAGCAGTTCTTC. This translates into CASSRQDRAGTGGRSYNEQFF.

This clone was counted a few times. The chain links TRBV2 to TRBJ2-7, with D unclear. This CDR3 has 14 residues. Deletions cut 2 bases from V and 2 bases from J, with 10 bases between. Germline CDR1 is SNHLY and CDR2 is FYNNEI. CDR3 coding DNA: TGTGCCAGCAGTGAAACGCAGGTGGCCTACGAGCAGTACTTC. Translating it yields CASSETQVAYEQYF.

The gene calls are TRBV11-1 and TRBJ1-1, with unresolved D. Germline CDR1 reads SGHAT; CDR2 reads FQDESV (reference sequence). V dropped 1 base and J dropped 0 bases, with 6 bases sitting between them. This CDR3 has 14 amino acids. Written as DNA, the CDR3 is TGTGCCAGCAGCTTAGACCCGATGAACACTGAAGCTTTCTTT. Amino acids: CASSLDPMNTEAFF.